The table lists the clone carrying this T cell receptor (beta chain) with a few counts. What it binds is not known. The data were obtained in a study of beta chain features in type 1 diabetes. Notes on the study in general: TCRB CDR3 length was moderately but significantly reduced in all four CD4+ subsets of Type 1 diabetes patients. Diminished insertions and augmented deletions at VDJ junctions characterized type 1 diabetes patients.

Sequencing targeted expressed TCRB transcripts, as all isolated RNA had been reverse transcribed. Samples of naive, central memory and regulatory T cells yielded a mean of around 3.7 million reads. The protocol was immunoSEQ multiplex PCR, while the TCRdb copy is restricted to in-frame clones and leaves out a portion. The repertoire consists of around 250,000 clones, with roughly an eighth occurring once and the leading ten covering around 0.026%. There are 18 residues in the CDR3. With V trimmed by 0 bases and J by 2 bases, 14 bases remained unmatched. Per germline, CDR1 SGHNT and CDR2 YYREEE (reference sequence). Sorted cells reached over 95% purity in every population.

The genes are TRBV5-4 and TRBJ2-7, with 7 positions matching TRBD1. Sequences were obtained from naive CD4+ T cells from blood. The TCR originated in a woman aged 40 to 50 in good health. CDR3 nucleotides: TGTGCCAGCAGCTTGGCGCCTCCCCGGGACAGAAGAGCCTACGAGCAGTACTTC. Encoded protein: CASSLAPPRDRRAYEQYF.